This T cell receptor (beta chain) was sequenced for a study of cytomegalovirus exposure and HLA in healthy donors (dated by TCRdb to the late 2010s). Background on the whole study: According to a later analysis, the 110 or so validation repertoires were produced on the same platform as the roughly 600 repertoires of the first cohort. To predict cytomegalovirus infection status, the study brought together high-throughput TCR immunosequencing, statistical association of individual TCRs with disease status, and machine learning. The aim of the study was to test whether cataloging public T cell receptors could identify signatures of past pathogen exposure. In addition to the first cohort of approximately 670 subjects, a separate validation cohort of some 120 different subjects was used.

Overall study results and their limits: A later analysis lacked HLA typing for the validation cohort, so it scored co-occurrence in that cohort across all 110 or so repertoires. The classifier was reported to diagnose cytomegalovirus status with high specificity and sensitivity in both the original cohort and the validation cohort. It was suggested by the authors that the approach could potentially be generalized to other disease states and immunological phenotypes. In the study, 164 TCR beta chains were listed as associated with cytomegalovirus. Of the cluster scores, about 94% were above 0 in a later analysis, which found that TCRs clustered in the first cohort also tended to co-occur in the roughly 130 validation repertoires. In vitro tests confirmed that three of the cytomegalovirus-associated TCR beta chains recognize cytomegalovirus antigens. Across donors, most TCR sequences were observed very rarely, whereas some public TCRs were present in many individuals.

Library preparation used the immunoSEQ multiplex PCR assay. In the authors' own workflow: To diagnose cytomegalovirus status from the catalog of TCR beta chain sequences, a statistical classification framework was built. The clones in this table, taken by TCRdb from immuneACCESS, are in-frame only. Not every clone is retained; where verified, under half of the shortfall comes from an unresolved V gene, and the cause of the rest is unknown. V and J calls and clone size are given by that table; D and trimming were obtained from the DNA. Here the sample has some 80,000 clones; 95% to 96% occur a single time. Roughly 1.3% of the sample goes to the ten largest clones. As to this clone: Its cognate antigen has yet to be identified. Base qualities are not recorded, but no much larger clone differs from it by a single base.

Unmatched junction bases come to 8, with V trimmed by 5 bases and J by 0 bases. In the germline V gene (reference sequence), CDR1 corresponds to MNHEY and CDR2 to SMNVEV. The CDR3 runs 17 residues from the cysteine to the phenylalanine. Left in the record is the CDR3 DNA by itself, 51 bases read in frame from the first base. Donors formed part of the validation cohort, which comprised over a hundred subjects and was distinct from the first cohort of some 700 subjects. The clonotype originates from a woman aged 18-35 years in good health and CMV-seronegative. This chain joins TRBV27 to TRBJ2-2, with 8 bases aligning to TRBD1. Material: PBMCs. The DNA sequence is TGTGCCAGCAGTGATCAAATGGGACAGGCGAACACCGGGGAGCTGTTTTTT. This translates into CASSDQMGQANTGELFF.